These 28 T cell receptor beta chains came from one sample sequenced in a study of T cell repertoires in cytomegalovirus infection. TCRdb passed the reads through MiXCR, listing each CDR3 protein once. This sample has 480,000 or so distinct CDR3 sequences; 11% occur once, and the top ten carry roughly 10%. Input material: PBMCs. The receptor set was obtained from a human donor in good health (CMV status not recorded). Some clones in this sample may be carry-over from other donors' samples.

This clonotype has only a few counts. The rearrangement joins TRBV6-1 to TRBJ2-2; D tentatively reads TRBD1 or TRBD2 (7 bases each). Trimming took 11 bases from V and 7 from J, leaving 20 bases between them. CDR3 size: 14 residues. The V gene's germline CDR1 is MNHNS and CDR2 SASEGT. DNA of the CDR3: TGTGCCTTCAGGGAGGGGGCAAAGGGCGGGGAGCTGTTTTTT. This codes for CAFREGAKGGELFF.

The rearrangement links TRBV29-1 to TRBJ2-3; 8 bases are a match to TRBD2. CDR1 and CDR2 from the germline V gene are SQVTM and ANQGSEA. After removal of 4 bases from V and 1 base from J, the junction contained 4 bases not matched to a gene. The CDR3 extends over 14 amino acids. The CDR3 coding sequence is TGCAGCGTTGCTGGGCGGGGGGGCACAGATACGCAGTATTTT. This codes for CSVAGRGGTDTQYF.

The chain joins TRBV10-3 to TRBJ2-1; 14 nucleotides line up with TRBD2. V shed 6 bases and J 10 bases; nucleotides not matched to a gene: 8. Germline V gene sequence: CDR1 ENHRY, CDR2 SYGVKD. This CDR3 has 15 residues. The CDR3 spells CAIRGTSGSSKEQFF. Written as DNA, the CDR3 is TGTGCCATCAGGGGGACTAGCGGGAGTTCAAAGGAGCAGTTCTTC.

The sample holds many counts of this clonotype. This sequence joins TRBV29-1 and TRBJ1-4; 7 positions match TRBD1. The germline V gene has CDR1 SQVTM and CDR2 ANQGSEA. The CDR3 is 15 residues long. Losses at the gene ends were 7 bases for V and 7 bases for J; bases not matched to a gene: 15. The CDR3 DNA follows: TGCAGCGCGTATTATGAGGGGGCCTGGGGTGAAAAACTGTTTTTT. This codes for CSAYYEGAWGEKLFF.

This clonotype was seen ten or more times. J is TRBJ2-5 and V is TRBV12-3 or TRBV12-4; unclear D gene. This CDR3 spans 11 amino acids. Trimming took off 5 bases at V and 4 bases at J, with 5 bases between the two ends. This CDR3 reads CASSRGETQYF. In DNA, the CDR3 is TGTGCCAGCAGTCGAGGAGAGACCCAGTACTTC.

This clonotype was recorded a few times. This sequence joins TRBV6-2 or TRBV6-3 and TRBJ1-6; D is unclear. Germline V gives CDR1 MNHEY, CDR2 SVGEGT. The CDR3 has 15 amino acids. Trimming removed 0 bases at V and 4 bases at J, with 7 bases between. The CDR3: CASSYSLSYNSPLHF. The DNA for the CDR3 is TGTGCCAGCAGTTACTCGCTGAGTTATAATTCACCCCTCCACTTT.

Comment on this clonotype: Possible read error: a much larger clone is one base away. The chain uses TRBV7-3 and TRBJ1-1; possibly TRBD1 for D (5 bases). CDR1 is SGHTA and CDR2 is FQGTGA in the germline V gene. The CDR3 loop spans 14 amino acids. CDR3 sequence (DNA): TGTGCCAGCACCCTCGGGGGGATGAACACTGAAGCTTCCTTT. It translates to CASTLGGMNTEASF.

This chain uses TRBV20-1 with TRBJ2-2, with a tentative D call TRBD2 (7 bases). The V and J ends lost 1 base and 5 bases respectively, with 14 bases between them. This CDR3 has 15 residues. Germline-derived CDR1 and CDR2 are DFQATT and SNEGSKA (reference sequence). CDR3 nucleotide sequence: TGCAGTGCTAGAGGGAGGGGGGGCAAAACCGGGGAGCTGTTTTTT. This codes for CSARGRGGKTGELFF.

This clonotype was seen at least ten times. This chain joins TRBV5-1 and TRBJ2-7; 7 positions agree with TRBD1. In germline, CDR1 is SGHRS, CDR2 YFSETQ. The CDR3 is 15 amino acids. Germline trimming cut 0 bases from V and 2 bases from J; bases unmatched to any gene: 5. CDR3 region: CASSLAPQGPYEQYF. As DNA, the CDR3 is TGCGCCAGCAGCTTGGCCCCACAGGGGCCCTACGAGCAGTACTTC. The entire variable domain, with the rest obtained from reference TRBV5-1 and TRBJ2-7, is as follows: KAGVTQTPRYLIKTRGQQVTLSCSPISGHRSVSWYQQTPGQGLQFLFEYFSETQRNKGNFPGRFSGRQFSNSRSEMNVSTLELGDSALYLCASSLAPQGPYEQYFGPGTRLTVT.

This clonotype has a count of ten or more. The V and J genes are TRBV7-8 and TRBJ2-5; 11 positions match TRBD2. Trimming at V came to 8 bases and at J to 5 bases, leaving 4 bases not matched to a gene. The CDR3 spans 13 residues. Germline loops: CDR1 SGHVS, CDR2 FQNEAQ. The CDR3: CASHSGGAETQYF. CDR3 in DNA: TGTGCCAGCCATAGCGGGGGGGCCGAGACCCAGTACTTC.

This clonotype occurred many times. V usage is TRBV4-1 and J usage is TRBJ1-2; the D gene is possibly TRBD1 (6 bases). Per germline, CDR1 MGHRA and CDR2 YSYEKL. V was shortened by 3 bases and J by 8 bases, with 19 bases between the two germline ends. This CDR3 is built from 15 residues. The CDR3 here is CASSQIEGGRVGYTF. The CDR3, as DNA: TGCGCCAGCAGCCAGATCGAGGGGGGAAGGGTGGGCTACACCTTC.

The V and J genes are TRBV4-1 and TRBJ2-3; D is perhaps TRBD2 (5 bases). In germline, CDR1 is MGHRA, CDR2 YSYEKL. V dropped 3 bases and J dropped 3 bases, with 16 bases sitting between them. This CDR3 contains 16 residues. The CDR3 DNA sequence: TGCGCCAGCAGCCAGGGGAGAACAGACGGGACAGATACGCAGTATTTT. Its protein is CASSQGRTDGTDTQYF.

This clonotype was found many times. The rearrangement joins TRBV29-1 to TRBJ2-7; tentatively, D is TRBD1 (5 bases). Trimming took off 6 bases at V and 5 bases at J, with 17 bases between the two ends. The CDR3 sequence is 13 residues long. Germline loops: CDR1 SQVTM, CDR2 ANQGSEA. The DNA for the CDR3 is TGCAGCGTCGTCACAGGATTCAAGAACGAGCAGTACTTC. Its translation: CSVVTGFKNEQYF.

The chain has TRBV18 and TRBJ2-7, with TRBD2 matching over 9 bases. The V gene's germline CDR1 is KGHSH and CDR2 LQKENI. The CDR3 covers 16 residues. The V gene end was trimmed by 2 bases and the J gene end by 3 bases; junction bases not matched to a gene: 8. CDR3 coding DNA: TGTGCCAGCTCACCAACCCATGCGGGGGGGGTCTACGAGCAGTACTTC. It codes for CASSPTHAGGVYEQYF.

This clonotype was seen at least ten times. The rearrangement links TRBV2 to TRBJ1-5; the D is unclear. V lost 4 bases and J lost 0, with 7 bases in between. Germline CDR1 and CDR2: SNHLY and FYNNEI. The CDR3 covers 14 residues. The CDR3 DNA sequence: TGTGCCAGCAGTGGAACAAATAGCAATCAGCCCCAGCATTTT. It translates to CASSGTNSNQPQHF.

This clonotype was seen repeatedly, ten times or more. This chain uses TRBV5-1 with TRBJ2-5, with D possibly matching TRBD1 (5 bases). The CDR3 sequence is 14 residues long. V dropped 4 bases and J dropped 4 bases, with 14 bases sitting between them. From germline, CDR1 is SGHRS and CDR2 YFSETQ. CDR3 nucleotide sequence: TGCGCCAGCAGCGTGTCAGGGAATCGAGAGACCCAGTACTTC. Encoded protein: CASSVSGNRETQYF.

The table lists this clonotype with many counts. This rearrangement joins TRBV7-9 to TRBJ2-1; 9 bases are shared with TRBD2. V lost 8 bases and J lost 5; bases outside the gene matches: 4. Looked up from germline, CDR1 is SEHNR and CDR2 is FQNEAQ (reference sequence). The CDR3 runs 13 residues. The CDR3 nucleotides are TGTGCCAGCGGCCTAGCGGGACACAATGAGCAGTTCTTC. Translating gives CASGLAGHNEQFF.

The chain joins TRBV3-1 to TRBJ1-5; D unclear. The germline gives CDR1 LGHDT, CDR2 YNNKEL (reference sequence). V lost 0 bases, J lost 7 bases, and 13 bases lay in between. The CDR3 has 15 amino acids. The CDR3 here is CASSQDQRRNQPQHF. For the CDR3, the DNA is TGTGCCAGCAGCCAAGATCAAAGAAGGAACCAGCCCCAGCATTTT.

At least ten counts were recorded for this clonotype. CDR3 bases: TGTGCCAGCAGTTACTCGGGACTAGCGGGAGTATACAATGAGCAGTTCTTC. It yields the protein CASSYSGLAGVYNEQFF. This chain connects TRBV6-6 to TRBJ2-1, with 14 nucleotides matching TRBD2. Germline CDR1 reads MNHNY; CDR2 reads SVGAGI (reference sequence). This CDR3 contains 17 residues. The junction had 2 bases not matched to a gene; V was cut back by 0 bases and J by 4 bases.

This clonotype was observed a handful of times. This sequence joins TRBV9 and TRBJ2-7; 7 bases are shared with TRBD2. This CDR3 has 14 residues. In germline, CDR1 is SGDLS, CDR2 YYNGEE. The junction had 5 bases not matched to a gene; V was cut back by 3 bases and J by 2 bases. CDR3 loop: CASSGGGDAYEQYF. CDR3 sequence (DNA): TGTGCCAGCAGCGGGGGGGGGGATGCCTACGAGCAGTACTTC.

The V and J genes are TRBV3-1 and TRBJ2-2, with 15 bases fitting TRBD2. The CDR3 loop spans 18 amino acids. With V trimmed by 4 bases and J by 6 bases, 9 bases remained unmatched. The germline V gene encodes CDR1 LGHDT and CDR2 YNNKEL (reference sequence). CDR3 in amino acids: CASSPWTSGGAVPGELFF. For the CDR3, the DNA is TGTGCCAGCAGCCCTTGGACTAGCGGGGGGGCCGTCCCCGGGGAGCTGTTTTTT.

This clonotype was observed a single time. The chain recombines TRBV28 with TRBJ2-2; TRBD1 is a possible D gene (5 bases). Germline lookup yields CDR1 MDHEN and CDR2 SYDVKM. V was cut by 2 bases and J by 8 bases, with 18 bases left in between. The CDR3 spans 16 residues. CDR3 sequence reads: CASSLTSGPPAGELFF. The CDR3 coding sequence is TGTGCCAGCAGTTTAACGTCAGGGCCCCCAGCGGGGGAGCTGTTTTTT.

In the case of this clonotype: The junction does not match germline at one end; this may be a read error. This chain connects TRBV7-4 to TRBJ2-7, with 9 bases that match TRBD1. The CDR3 covers 16 residues. Germline V CDR1 and CDR2: SGHVT, SQSDAQ. Here the CDR3 reads CASTFSGTGLRYELYF. DNA of the CDR3: TGTGCCAGCACTTTCTCCGGGACAGGGTTAAGATACGAGCTGTACTTC.

The CDR3 bases are TGTGCCAGCAGTGTTACCGGGACAGGGAACAATGAGCAGTTCTTC. As protein: CASSVTGTGNNEQFF. V gene TRBV28 combines with J gene TRBJ2-1; TRBD1 aligns across 9 bases. J was trimmed by 5 bases and V by 5 bases; bases with no gene match: 7. CDR3 size: 15 residues. Per the germline V gene, CDR1 is MDHEN and CDR2 is SYDVKM. Full variable domain (missing parts from reference TRBV28 and TRBJ2-1): DVKVTQSSRYLVKRTGEKVFLECVQDMDHENMFWYRQDPGLGLRLIYFSYDVKMKEKGDIPEGYSVSREKKERFSLILESASTNQTSMYLCASSVTGTGNNEQFFGPGTRLTVL.

This clonotype was seen at least ten times. The V and J genes are TRBV20-1 and TRBJ2-3; D unclear. V shed 7 bases and J shed 5 bases, with 16 bases lying between them. Germline CDR1 reads DFQATT; CDR2 reads SNEGSKA (reference sequence). This CDR3 has 13 amino acids. The CDR3 sequence: CSVGYRRQDTQYF. CDR3 DNA sequence: TGCAGTGTCGGCTATCGACGGCAAGATACGCAGTATTTT.

At least ten counts were recorded for this clonotype. The chain has TRBV7-9 and TRBJ2-2, with D possibly being TRBD1 (5 bases). Trimming left V 4 bases short and J 0 bases short, with 9 bases between. Germline V lookup: CDR1 SEHNR, CDR2 FQNEAQ (reference sequence). This CDR3 has 15 residues. CDR3 residues: CASSSGHPNTGELFF. CDR3 nucleotide sequence: TGTGCCAGCAGCTCAGGACACCCGAACACCGGGGAGCTGTTTTTT.

The chain is built from TRBV5-1 and TRBJ2-7; D possibly corresponds to TRBD1 (5 bases). Germline lookup yields CDR1 SGHRS and CDR2 YFSETQ. CDR3 size: 14 residues. V was trimmed by 0 bases and J by 3 bases, leaving 10 bases between them. CDR3 in DNA: TGCGCCAGCAGCTTGGGCTCAGGGTTCTACGAGCAGTACTTC. Translation: CASSLGSGFYEQYF.

At least ten counts were recorded for this clonotype. The V call is TRBV7-2, the J call TRBJ1-3; a possible D gene is TRBD1 (6 bases). V was trimmed by 4 bases and J by 4 bases, leaving 14 bases between them. The germline gives CDR1 SGHTA, CDR2 FQGNSA. The CDR3 runs to 15 residues. This CDR3 reads CASSWGHSRGNTIYF. The CDR3 nucleotides are TGTGCCAGCAGCTGGGGACATTCAAGAGGAAACACCATATATTTT.